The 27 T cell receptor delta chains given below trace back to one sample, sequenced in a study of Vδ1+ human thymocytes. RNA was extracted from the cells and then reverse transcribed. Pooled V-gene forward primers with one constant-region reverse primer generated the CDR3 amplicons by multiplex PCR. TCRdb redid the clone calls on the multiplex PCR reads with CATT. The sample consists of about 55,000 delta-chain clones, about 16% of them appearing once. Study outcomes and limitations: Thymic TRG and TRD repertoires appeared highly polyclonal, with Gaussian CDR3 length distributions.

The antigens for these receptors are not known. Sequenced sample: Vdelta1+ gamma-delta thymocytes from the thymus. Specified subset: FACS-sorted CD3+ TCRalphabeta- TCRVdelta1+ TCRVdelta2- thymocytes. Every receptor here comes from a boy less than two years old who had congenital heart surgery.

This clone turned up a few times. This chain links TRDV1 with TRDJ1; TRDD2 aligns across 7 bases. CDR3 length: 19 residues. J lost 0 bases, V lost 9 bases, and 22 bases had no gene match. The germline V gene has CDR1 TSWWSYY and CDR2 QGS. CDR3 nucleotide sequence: TGTGCTCTCTATCCTTCCTGGCTAAATCCAGCCCGGTACACCGATAAACTCATCTTT. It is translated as CALYPSWLNPARYTDKLIF.

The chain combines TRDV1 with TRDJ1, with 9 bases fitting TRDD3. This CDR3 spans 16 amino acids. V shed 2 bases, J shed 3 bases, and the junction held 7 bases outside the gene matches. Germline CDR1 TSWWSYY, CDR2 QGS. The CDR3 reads CALGEEVTGGADKLIF. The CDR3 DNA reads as TGTGCTCTTGGGGAAGAAGTAACTGGGGGAGCCGATAAACTCATCTTT.

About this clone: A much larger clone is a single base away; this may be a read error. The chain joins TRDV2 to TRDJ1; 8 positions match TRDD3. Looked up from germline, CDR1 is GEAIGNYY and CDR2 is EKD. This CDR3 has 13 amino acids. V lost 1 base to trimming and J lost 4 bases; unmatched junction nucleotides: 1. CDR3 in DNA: TGTGCCTGTGACACTTGGGGGATCGATAAACTCATCTTT. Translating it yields CACDTWGIDKLIF.

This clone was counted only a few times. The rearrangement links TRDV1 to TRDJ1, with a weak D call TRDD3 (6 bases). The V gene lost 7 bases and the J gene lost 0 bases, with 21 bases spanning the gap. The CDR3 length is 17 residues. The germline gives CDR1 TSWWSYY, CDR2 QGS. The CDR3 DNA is TGTGCTCTTGAGTCCCCTGCCAGGGGATCCTACACCGATAAACTCATCTTT. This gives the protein CALESPARGSYTDKLIF.

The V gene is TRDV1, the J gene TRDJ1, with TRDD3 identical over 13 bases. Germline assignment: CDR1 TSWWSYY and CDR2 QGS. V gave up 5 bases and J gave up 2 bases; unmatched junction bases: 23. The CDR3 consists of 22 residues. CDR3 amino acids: CALGNGEIPIQTGGYATDKLIF. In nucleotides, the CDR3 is TGTGCTCTTGGGAACGGGGAGATTCCTATCCAAACTGGGGGATACGCGACCGATAAACTCATCTTT.

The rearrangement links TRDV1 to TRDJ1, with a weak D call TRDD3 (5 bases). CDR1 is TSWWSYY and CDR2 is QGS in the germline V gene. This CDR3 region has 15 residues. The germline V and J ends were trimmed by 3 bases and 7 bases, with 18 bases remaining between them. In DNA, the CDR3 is TGTGCTCTTGGGGATGCCCCTCCTGGGAGGGGTAAACTCATCTTT. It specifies CALGDAPPGRGKLIF.

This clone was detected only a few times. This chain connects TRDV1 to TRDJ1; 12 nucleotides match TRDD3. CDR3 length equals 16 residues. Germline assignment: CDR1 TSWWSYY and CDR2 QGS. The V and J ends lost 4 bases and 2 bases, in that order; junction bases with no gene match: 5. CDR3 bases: TGTGCTCTTGGGGCGACTGGGGGATACCCAACCGATAAACTCATCTTT. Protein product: CALGATGGYPTDKLIF.

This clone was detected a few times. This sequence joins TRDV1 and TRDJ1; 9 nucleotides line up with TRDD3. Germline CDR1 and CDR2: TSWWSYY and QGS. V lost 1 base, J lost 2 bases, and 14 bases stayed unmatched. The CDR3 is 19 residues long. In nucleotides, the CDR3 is TGTGCTCTTGGGGAACAGAACTGGGGGACCCCTGATCAGACCGATAAACTCATCTTT. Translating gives CALGEQNWGTPDQTDKLIF.

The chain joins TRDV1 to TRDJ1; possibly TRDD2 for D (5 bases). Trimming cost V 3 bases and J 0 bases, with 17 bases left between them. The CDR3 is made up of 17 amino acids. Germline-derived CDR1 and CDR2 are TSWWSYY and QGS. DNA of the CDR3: TGTGCTCTTGGGGACCCTTCTTCTCTACCTTACACCGATAAACTCATCTTT. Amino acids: CALGDPSSLPYTDKLIF.

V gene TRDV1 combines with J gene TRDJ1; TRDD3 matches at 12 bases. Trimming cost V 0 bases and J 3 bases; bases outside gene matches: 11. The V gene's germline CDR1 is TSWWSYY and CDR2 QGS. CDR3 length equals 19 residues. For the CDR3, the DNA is TGTGCTCTTGGGGAACTCTGTCTACATCTGGGGGATACGCCCGATAAACTCATCTTT. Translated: CALGELCLHLGDTPDKLIF.

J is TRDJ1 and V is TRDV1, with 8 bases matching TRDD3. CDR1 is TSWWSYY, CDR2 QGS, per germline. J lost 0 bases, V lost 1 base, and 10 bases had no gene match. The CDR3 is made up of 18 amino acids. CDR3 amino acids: CALGEPCTGDTYTDKLIF. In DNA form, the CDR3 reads TGTGCTCTTGGGGAACCCTGTACTGGGGATACATACACCGATAAACTCATCTTT.

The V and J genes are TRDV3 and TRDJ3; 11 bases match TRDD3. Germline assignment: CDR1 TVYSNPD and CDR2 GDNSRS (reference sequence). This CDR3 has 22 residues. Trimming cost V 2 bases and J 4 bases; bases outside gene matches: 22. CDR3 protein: CAFWLGWPDWGIEGWDTRQMFF. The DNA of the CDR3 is TGTGCCTTTTGGTTGGGATGGCCAGACTGGGGGATAGAGGGATGGGACACCCGACAGATGTTTTTC.

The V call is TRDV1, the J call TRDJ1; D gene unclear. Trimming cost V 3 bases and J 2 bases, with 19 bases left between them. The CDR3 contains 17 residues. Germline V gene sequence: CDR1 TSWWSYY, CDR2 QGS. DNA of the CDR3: TGTGCTCTTGGGGACCTATGGACCTTAAGTAGGACCGATAAACTCATCTTT. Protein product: CALGDLWTLSRTDKLIF.

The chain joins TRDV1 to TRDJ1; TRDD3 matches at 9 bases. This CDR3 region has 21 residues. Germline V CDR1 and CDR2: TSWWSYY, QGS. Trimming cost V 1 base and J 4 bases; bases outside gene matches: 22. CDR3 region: CALGERAGVGDKGLYGDKLIF. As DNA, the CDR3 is TGTGCTCTTGGGGAACGGGCGGGAGTGGGGGATAAGGGCCTCTACGGCGATAAACTCATCTTT.

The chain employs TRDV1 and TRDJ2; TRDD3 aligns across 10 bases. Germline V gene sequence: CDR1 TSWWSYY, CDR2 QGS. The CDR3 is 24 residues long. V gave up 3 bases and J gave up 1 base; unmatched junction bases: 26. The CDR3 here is CALGEISHSYLNWGMPRLTAQLFF. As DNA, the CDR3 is TGTGCTCTTGGGGAGATCTCGCATTCCTACCTAAACTGGGGGATGCCCCGTTTGACAGCACAACTCTTCTTT.

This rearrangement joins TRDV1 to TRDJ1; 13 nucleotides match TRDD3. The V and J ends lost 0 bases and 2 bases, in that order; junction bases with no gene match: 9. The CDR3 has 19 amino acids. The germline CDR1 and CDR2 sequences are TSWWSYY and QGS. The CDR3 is CALGELFPYWGIRTDKLIF. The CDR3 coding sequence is TGTGCTCTTGGGGAACTCTTCCCTTACTGGGGGATACGGACCGATAAACTCATCTTT.

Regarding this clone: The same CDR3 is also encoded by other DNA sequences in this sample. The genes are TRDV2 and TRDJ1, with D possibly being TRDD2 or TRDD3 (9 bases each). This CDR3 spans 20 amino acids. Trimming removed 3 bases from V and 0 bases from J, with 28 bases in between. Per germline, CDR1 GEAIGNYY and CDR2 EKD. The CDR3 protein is CACDSFLLQGGDTHTDKLIF. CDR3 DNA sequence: TGTGCCTGTGACTCCTTCCTACTACAGGGGGGGGATACCCACACCGATAAACTCATCTTT.

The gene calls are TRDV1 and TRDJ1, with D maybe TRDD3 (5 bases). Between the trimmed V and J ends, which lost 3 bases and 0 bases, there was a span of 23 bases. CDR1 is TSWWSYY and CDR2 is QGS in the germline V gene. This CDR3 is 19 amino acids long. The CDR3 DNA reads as TGTGCTCTTGGGGACCGACTACGGGGTCCGGGGGCCTACACCGATAAACTCATCTTT. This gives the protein CALGDRLRGPGAYTDKLIF.

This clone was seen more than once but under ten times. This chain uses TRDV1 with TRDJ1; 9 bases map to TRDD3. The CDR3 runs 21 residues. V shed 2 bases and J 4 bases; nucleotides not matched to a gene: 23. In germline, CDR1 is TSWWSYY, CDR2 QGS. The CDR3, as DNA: TGTGCTCTTGGGGAAGGTACAACTCACAGCTGGGGGATTTGGGAAAACGATAAACTCATCTTT. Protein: CALGEGTTHSWGIWENDKLIF.

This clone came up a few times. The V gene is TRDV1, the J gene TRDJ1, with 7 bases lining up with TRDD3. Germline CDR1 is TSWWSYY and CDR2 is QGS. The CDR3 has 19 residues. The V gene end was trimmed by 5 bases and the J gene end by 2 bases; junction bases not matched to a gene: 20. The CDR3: CALGKPPPDTRGDTDKLIF. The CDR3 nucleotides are TGTGCTCTTGGGAAACCCCCCCCGGATACTCGGGGGGATACCGATAAACTCATCTTT.

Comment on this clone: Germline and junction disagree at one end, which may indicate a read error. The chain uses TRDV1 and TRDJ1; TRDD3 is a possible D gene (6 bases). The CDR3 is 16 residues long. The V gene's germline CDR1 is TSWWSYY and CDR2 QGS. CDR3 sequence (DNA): TGTGCTCCTGGGGAACAATTGGGTTCGAACACCGATAAACTCATCTTT. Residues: CAPGEQLGSNTDKLIF.

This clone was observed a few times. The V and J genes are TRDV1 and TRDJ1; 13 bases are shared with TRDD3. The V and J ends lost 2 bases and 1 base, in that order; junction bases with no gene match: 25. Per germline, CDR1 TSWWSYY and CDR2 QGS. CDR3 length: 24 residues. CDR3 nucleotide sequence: TGTGCTCTTGGGGAATTGCCCCTTCTCACACCGACTGGGGGATACGGAGGGTTCACCGATAAACTCATCTTT. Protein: CALGELPLLTPTGGYGGFTDKLIF.

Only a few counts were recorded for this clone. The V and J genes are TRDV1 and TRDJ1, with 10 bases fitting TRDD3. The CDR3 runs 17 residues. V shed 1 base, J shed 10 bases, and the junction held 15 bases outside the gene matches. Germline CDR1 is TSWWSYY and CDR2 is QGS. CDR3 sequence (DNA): TGTGCTCTTGGGGAACAGGTTTGCGGTACTGGGGGATCCGCACTCATCTTT. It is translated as CALGEQVCGTGGSALIF.

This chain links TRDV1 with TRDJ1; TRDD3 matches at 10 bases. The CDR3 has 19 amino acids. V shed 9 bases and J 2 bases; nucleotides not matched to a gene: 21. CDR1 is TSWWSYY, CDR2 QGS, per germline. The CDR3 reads CALPSRFGPGGYGTDKLIF. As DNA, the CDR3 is TGTGCTCTACCTTCCCGGTTCGGCCCCGGGGGATACGGGACCGATAAACTCATCTTT.

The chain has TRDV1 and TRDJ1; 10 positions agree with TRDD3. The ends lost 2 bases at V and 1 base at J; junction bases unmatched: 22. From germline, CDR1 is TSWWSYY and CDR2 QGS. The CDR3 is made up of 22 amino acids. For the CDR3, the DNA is TGTGCTCTTGGGGAATCCAAAAAGTCCCTTCCATGGGGGATACCGACCACCGATAAACTCATCTTT. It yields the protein CALGESKKSLPWGIPTTDKLIF.

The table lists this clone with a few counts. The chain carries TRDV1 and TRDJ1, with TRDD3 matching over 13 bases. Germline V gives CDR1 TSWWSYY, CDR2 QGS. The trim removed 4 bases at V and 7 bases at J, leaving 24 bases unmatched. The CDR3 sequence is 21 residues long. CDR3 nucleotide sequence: TGTGCTCTTGGGGTCTTACGTGTCGTACTGGGGGATACGCCCTACAGTGGTAAACTCATCTTT. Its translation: CALGVLRVVLGDTPYSGKLIF.

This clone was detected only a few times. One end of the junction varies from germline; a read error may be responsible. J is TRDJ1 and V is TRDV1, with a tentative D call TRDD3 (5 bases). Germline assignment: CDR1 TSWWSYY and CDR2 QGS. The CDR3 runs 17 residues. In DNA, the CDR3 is TGTGCTCTTGGGGAATGGGATGCCCTCCCAATGACCGATAAACTCATCTTC. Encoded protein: CALGEWDALPMTDKLIF.